This T cell receptor beta chain was captured in a study of blood T cells in healthy people across ages. Study overall: T cells yielded about one barcoded beta molecule per two cells through template switching. Regarding the study as a whole: Older age went with lower TCR beta diversity per million T cells, in a roughly linear way. Strong correlation was found linking TCR beta diversity to naive T cell percentage.

Germline CDR1 reads SQVTM; CDR2 reads ANQGSEA. J lost 0 bases, V lost 4 bases, and 6 bases had no gene match. This CDR3 contains 15 residues. The use of a sample-barcoded 5' primer and a J-beta primer mix characterized a second PCR of about 7 to 12 cycles. There were at least 2.5 million CDR3-containing paired-end reads obtained from each sample. One entry per CDR3 protein results from TCRdb running MiXCR on the 5' RACE reads. In the table there are around 520,000 distinct CDR3 sequences, over 25% of which are singletons. This clonotype appeared a few times. Its antigen remains unknown. This same sample was also part of a study on T cells of mothers and their children.

The clonotype comes from a boy aged 2 to 10 in good health. Sequencing was performed on blood. The rearrangement links TRBV29-1 to TRBJ2-3; 8 nucleotides align to TRBD2. The CDR3, as DNA: TGCAGCGTTGGTACTAGCGGAGTAAGCACAGATACGCAGTATTTT. Residues: CSVGTSGVSTDTQYF.